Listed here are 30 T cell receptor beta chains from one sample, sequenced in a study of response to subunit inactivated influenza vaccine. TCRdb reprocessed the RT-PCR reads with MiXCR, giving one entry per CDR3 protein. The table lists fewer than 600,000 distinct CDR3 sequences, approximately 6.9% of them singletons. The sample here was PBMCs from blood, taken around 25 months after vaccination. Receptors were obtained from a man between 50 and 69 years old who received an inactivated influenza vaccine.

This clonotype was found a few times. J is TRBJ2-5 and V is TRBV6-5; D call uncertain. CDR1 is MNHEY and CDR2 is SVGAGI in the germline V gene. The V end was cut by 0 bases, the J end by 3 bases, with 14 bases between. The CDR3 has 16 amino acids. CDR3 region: CASSYSSAVTEETQYF. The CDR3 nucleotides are TGTGCCAGCAGTTACTCGTCGGCGGTCACAGAAGAGACCCAGTACTTC.

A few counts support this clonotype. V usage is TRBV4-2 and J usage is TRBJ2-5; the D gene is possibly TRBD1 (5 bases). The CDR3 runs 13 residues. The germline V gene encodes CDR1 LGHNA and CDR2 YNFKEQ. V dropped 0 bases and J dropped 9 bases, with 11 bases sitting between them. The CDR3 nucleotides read TGTGCCAGCAGCCAAGACCCCCAAGGGGCCCAGTACTTC. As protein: CASSQDPQGAQYF.

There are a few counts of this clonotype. CDR3 coding DNA: TGCAGTGCTAGAGGCTCTAGCGGGGGCACCACCTACGAGCAGTACTTC. Amino acid sequence: CSARGSSGGTTYEQYF. The chain joins TRBV20-1 to TRBJ2-7; 10 bases line up with TRBD2. V shed 1 base, J shed 2 bases, and the junction held 8 bases outside the gene matches. This CDR3 region has 16 residues. Germline CDR1 reads DFQATT; CDR2 reads SNEGSKA (reference sequence).

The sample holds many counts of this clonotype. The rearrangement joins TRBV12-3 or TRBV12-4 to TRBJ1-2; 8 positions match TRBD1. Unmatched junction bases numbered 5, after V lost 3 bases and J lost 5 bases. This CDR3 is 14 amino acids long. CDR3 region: CASSFTRTGYGYTF. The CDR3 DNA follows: TGTGCCAGCAGTTTTACCCGGACAGGGTATGGCTACACCTTC.

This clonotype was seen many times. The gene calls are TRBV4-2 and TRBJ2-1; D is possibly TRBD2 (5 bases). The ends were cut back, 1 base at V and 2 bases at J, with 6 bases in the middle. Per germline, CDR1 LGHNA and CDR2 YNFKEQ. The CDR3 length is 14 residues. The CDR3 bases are TGTGCCAGCAGCCAAGCGGGGACCTACAATGAGCAGTTCTTC. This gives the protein CASSQAGTYNEQFF.

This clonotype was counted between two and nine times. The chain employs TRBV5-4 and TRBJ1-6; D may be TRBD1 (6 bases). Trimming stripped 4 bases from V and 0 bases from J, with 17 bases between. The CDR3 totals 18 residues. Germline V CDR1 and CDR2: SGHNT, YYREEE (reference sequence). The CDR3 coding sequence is TGTGCCAGCAGCACATATTTCCAGGGGAGCTCCTATAATTCACCCCTCCACTTT. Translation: CASSTYFQGSSYNSPLHF.

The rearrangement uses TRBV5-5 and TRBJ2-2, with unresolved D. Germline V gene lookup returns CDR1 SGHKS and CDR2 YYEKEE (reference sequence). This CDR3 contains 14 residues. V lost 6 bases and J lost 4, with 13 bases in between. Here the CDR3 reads CASNPGLGTGELFF. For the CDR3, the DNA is TGTGCCAGCAATCCGGGCCTCGGCACCGGGGAGCTGTTTTTT.

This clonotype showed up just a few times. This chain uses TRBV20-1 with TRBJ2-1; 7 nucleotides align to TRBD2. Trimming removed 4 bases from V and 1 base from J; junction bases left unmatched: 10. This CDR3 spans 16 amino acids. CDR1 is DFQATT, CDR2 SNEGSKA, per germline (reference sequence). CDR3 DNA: TGCAGTGCTAAGGTCCTTTGGGAGGGATCCTACAATGAGCAGTTCTTC. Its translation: CSAKVLWEGSYNEQFF.

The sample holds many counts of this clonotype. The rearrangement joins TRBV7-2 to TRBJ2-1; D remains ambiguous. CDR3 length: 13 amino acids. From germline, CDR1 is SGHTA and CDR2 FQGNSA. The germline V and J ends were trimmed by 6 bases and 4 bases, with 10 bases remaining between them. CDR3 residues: CASSRDQYNEQFF. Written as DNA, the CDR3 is TGTGCCAGCAGTCGAGATCAGTACAATGAGCAGTTCTTC. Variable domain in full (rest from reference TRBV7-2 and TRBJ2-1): GAGVSQSPSNKVTEKGKDVELRCDPISGHTALYWYRQSLGQGLEFLIYFQGNSAPDKSGLPSDRFSAERTGGSVSTLTIQRTQQEDSAVYLCASSRDQYNEQFFGPGTRLTVL.

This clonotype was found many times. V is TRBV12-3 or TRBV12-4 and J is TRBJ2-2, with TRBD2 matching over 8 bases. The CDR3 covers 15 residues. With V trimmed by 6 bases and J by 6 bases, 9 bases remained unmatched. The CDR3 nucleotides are TGTGCCAGCAGACGTACGGGACTAGGCTCCGGGGAGCTGTTTTTT. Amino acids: CASRRTGLGSGELFF.

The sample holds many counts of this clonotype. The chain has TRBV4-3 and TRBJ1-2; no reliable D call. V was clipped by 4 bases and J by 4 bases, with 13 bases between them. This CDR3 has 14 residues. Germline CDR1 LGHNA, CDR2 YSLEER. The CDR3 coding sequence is TGCGCCAGCAGCCGCAGCGACGGGAGCTATGGCTACACCTTC. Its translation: CASSRSDGSYGYTF.

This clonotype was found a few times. This CDR3 reads CAWSVWVWGIETQYF. CDR3 in DNA: TGTGCCTGGAGTGTATGGGTCTGGGGGATAGAGACCCAGTACTTC. V is TRBV30 and J is TRBJ2-5; D possibly matches TRBD1 or TRBD2 (5 bases each). V lost 0 bases, J lost 4 bases, and 15 bases lay in between. Germline CDR1 reads GTSNPN; CDR2 reads SVGIG (reference sequence). The CDR3 covers 15 residues.

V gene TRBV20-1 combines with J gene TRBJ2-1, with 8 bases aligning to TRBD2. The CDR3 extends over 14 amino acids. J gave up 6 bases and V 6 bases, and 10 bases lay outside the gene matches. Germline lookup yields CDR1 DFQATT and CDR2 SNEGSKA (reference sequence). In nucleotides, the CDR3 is TGCAGTGCCCGCCCCCAGCGGGAGTTCAATGAGCAGTTCTTC. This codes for CSARPQREFNEQFF.

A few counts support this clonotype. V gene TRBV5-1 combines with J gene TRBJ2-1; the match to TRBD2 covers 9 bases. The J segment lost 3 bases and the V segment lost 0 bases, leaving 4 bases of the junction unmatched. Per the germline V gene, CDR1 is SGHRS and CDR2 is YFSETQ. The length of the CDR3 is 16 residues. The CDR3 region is CASSLVAGENYNEQFF. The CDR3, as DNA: TGCGCCAGCAGCTTGGTAGCGGGGGAGAACTACAATGAGCAGTTCTTC.

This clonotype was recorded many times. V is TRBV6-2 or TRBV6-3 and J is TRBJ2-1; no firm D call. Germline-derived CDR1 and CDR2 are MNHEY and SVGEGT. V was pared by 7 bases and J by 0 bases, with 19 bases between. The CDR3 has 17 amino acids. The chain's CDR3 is CASKGVGTASSYNEQFF. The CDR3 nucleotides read TGTGCCAGCAAAGGAGTTGGTACGGCCAGCTCCTACAATGAGCAGTTCTTC.

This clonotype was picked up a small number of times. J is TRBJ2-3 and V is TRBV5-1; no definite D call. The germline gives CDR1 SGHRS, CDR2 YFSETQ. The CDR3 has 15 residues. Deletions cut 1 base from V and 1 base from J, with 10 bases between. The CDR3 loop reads CASSLFGSGTDTQYF. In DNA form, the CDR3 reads TGCGCCAGCAGCTTGTTTGGGTCCGGCACAGATACGCAGTATTTT. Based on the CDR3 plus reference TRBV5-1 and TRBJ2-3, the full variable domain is KAGVTQTPRYLIKTRGQQVTLSCSPISGHRSVSWYQQTPGQGLQFLFEYFSETQRNKGNFPGRFSGRQFSNSRSEMNVSTLELGDSALYLCASSLFGSGTDTQYFGPGTRLTVL.

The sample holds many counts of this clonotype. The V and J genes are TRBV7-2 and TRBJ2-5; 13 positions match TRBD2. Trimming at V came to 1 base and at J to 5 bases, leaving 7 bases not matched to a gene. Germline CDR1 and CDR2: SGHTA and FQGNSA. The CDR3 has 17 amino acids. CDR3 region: CASSLVELAGGPETQYF. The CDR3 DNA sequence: TGTGCCAGCAGCTTAGTCGAACTAGCGGGAGGGCCGGAGACCCAGTACTTC.

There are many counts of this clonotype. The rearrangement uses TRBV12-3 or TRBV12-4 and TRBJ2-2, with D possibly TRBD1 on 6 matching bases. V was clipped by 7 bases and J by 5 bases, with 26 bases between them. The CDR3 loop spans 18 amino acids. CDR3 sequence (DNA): TGTGCCAGCACTTCCGCCACAGGGCCCTTGGTCCTTACCGGGGAGCTGTTTTTT. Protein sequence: CASTSATGPLVLTGELFF.

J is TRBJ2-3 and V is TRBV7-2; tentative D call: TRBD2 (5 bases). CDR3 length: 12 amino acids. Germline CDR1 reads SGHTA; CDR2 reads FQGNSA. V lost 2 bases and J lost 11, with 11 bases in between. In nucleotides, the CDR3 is TGTGCCAGCAGCTTAAGCCTAGGACTGCAGTATTTT. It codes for CASSLSLGLQYF.

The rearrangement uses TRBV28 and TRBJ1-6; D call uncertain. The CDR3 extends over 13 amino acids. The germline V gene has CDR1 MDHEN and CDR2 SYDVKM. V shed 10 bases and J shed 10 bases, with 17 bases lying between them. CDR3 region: CANRPGVGSPLHF. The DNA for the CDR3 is TGTGCCAACAGACCAGGCGTAGGATCACCCCTCCACTTT.

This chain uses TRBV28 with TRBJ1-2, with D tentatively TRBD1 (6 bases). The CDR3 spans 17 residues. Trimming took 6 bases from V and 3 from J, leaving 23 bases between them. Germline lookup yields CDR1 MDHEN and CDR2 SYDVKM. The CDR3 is CASSTDRVRTAHYGYTF. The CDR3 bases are TGTGCCAGCAGCACGGACAGAGTAAGGACCGCTCACTATGGCTACACCTTC.

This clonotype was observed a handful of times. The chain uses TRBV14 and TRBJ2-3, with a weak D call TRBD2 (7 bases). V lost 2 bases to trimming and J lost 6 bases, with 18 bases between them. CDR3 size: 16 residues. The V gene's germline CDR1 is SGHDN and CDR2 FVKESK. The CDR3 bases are TGTGCCAGCAGCCAATGGAGGGGGGGCCCCCCTGATACGCAGTATTTT. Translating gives CASSQWRGGPPDTQYF.

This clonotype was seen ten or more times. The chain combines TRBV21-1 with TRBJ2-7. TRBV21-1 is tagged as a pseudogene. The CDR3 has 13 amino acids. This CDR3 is CASSKDYAYEQYF. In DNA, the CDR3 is TGTGCCAGCAGCAAAGATTATGCCTACGAGCAGTACTTC.

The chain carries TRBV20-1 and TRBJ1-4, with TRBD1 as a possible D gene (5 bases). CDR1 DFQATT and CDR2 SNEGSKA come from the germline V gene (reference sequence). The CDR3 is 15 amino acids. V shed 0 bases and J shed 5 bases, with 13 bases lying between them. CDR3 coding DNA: TGCAGTGCTAGAGATGAACGCAGGGAGAATGAAAAACTGTTTTTT. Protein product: CSARDERRENEKLFF.

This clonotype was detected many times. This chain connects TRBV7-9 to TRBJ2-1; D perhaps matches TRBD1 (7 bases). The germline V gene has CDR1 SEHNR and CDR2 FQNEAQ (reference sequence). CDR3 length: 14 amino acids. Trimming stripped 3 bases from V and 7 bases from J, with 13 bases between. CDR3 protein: CASSFRGAENEQFF. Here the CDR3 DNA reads TGTGCCAGCAGCTTCAGGGGGGCGGAAAATGAGCAGTTCTTC.

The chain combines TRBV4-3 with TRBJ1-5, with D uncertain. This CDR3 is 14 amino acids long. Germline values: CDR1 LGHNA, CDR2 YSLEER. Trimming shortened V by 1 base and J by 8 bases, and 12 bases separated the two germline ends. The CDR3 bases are TGCGCCAGCAGCCAAGGGGGAGGGTTGAAGCCCCAGCATTTT. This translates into CASSQGGGLKPQHF.

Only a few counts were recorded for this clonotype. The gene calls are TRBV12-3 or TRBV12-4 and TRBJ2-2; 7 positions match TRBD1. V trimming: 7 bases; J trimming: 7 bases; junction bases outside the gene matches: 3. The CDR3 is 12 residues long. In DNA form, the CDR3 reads TGTGCCAGCACTCCAGGGGGCGGGGAGCTGTTTTTT. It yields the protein CASTPGGGELFF.

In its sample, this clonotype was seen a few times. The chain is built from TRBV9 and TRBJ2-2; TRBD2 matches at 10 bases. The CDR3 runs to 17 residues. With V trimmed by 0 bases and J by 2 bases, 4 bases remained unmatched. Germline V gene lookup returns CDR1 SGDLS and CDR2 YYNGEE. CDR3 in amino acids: CASSVVSSGGNTGELFF. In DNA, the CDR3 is TGTGCCAGCAGCGTAGTGTCTAGCGGGGGAAACACCGGGGAGCTGTTTTTT.

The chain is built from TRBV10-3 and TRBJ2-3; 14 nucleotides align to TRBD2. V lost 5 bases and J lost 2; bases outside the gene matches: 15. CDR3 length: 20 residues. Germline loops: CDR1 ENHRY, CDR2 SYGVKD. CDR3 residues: CAISNRGLAGVEAHTDTQYF. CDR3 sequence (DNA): TGTGCCATCAGTAACCGGGGACTAGCGGGAGTAGAGGCACACACAGATACGCAGTATTTT.

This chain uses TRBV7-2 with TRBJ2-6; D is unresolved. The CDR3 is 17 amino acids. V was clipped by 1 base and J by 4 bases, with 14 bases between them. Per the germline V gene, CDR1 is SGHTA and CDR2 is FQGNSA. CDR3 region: CASSLVSVGAGANVLTF. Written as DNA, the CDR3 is TGTGCCAGCAGCTTAGTTAGTGTGGGTGCCGGGGCCAACGTCCTGACTTTC. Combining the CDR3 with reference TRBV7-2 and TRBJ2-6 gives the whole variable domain GAGVSQSPSNKVTEKGKDVELRCDPISGHTALYWYRQSLGQGLEFLIYFQGNSAPDKSGLPSDRFSAERTGGSVSTLTIQRTQQEDSAVYLCASSLVSVGAGANVLTFGAGSRLTVL.